This TCR beta chain was sequenced in a study of shared clonotypes between healthy human individuals. Libraries were prepared by immunoSEQ multiplex PCR; TCRdb keeps only in-frame clonotypes and omits some of them. Of 550,000 to 800,000 clones in the sample, less than 95% are singletons; the top ten hold less than 40%. Germline values: CDR1 MDHEN, CDR2 SYDVKM. The CDR3 contains 14 residues. Trimming left V 3 bases short and J 4 bases short, with 12 bases between. The V call is TRBV28, the J call TRBJ1-1; tentative D call: TRBD1 (5 bases). The clonotype comes from a man between 18 and 29 years old in good health. Some clones in this sample may be carry-over from other donors' samples. Material: memory CD8+ T cells from PBMCs. The subset is: CD45RO+ cells pooled with CCR7-negative TemRA cells. The CDR3 nucleotides read TGTGCCAGCAGTTTCGAGGGGTCAGGCACTGAAGCTTTCTTT. This sequence encodes CASSFEGSGTEAFF.